This TCR beta chain comes out of a study of blood T cells in healthy people across ages. A second PCR of roughly 7 to 11 cycles used a sample-barcoded 5' primer and a J-beta primer mix. TCRdb re-called the 5' RACE reads with MiXCR, one entry per CDR3 protein. The data contain roughly 730,000 distinct CDR3 sequences, about 56% of them singletons. CDR3 length: 14 residues. Germline assignment: CDR1 SQVTM and CDR2 ANQGSEA. V lost 5 bases and J lost 4; bases outside the gene matches: 8. Regarding this clonotype: Its target is unknown.

General study results and limits: Per million T cells, TCR beta diversity dropped about linearly as age rose.

J is TRBJ2-3 and V is TRBV29-1, with 8 bases fitting TRBD1. The TCR originated in a middle-aged man in good health. The sequenced sample consisted of blood. The DNA of the CDR3 is TGCAGCGTTCCAGTGGACAGGGACCCAGATACGCAGTATTTT. This encodes CSVPVDRDPDTQYF.